In this sample, the clone carrying this T cell receptor beta chain turned up once. Its target is unknown. Genomic DNA per cell subset filled all wells of several immunoSEQ plates. The assay was immunoSEQ multiplex PCR, and TCRdb's table has in-frame clones only and misses some. The table has about 2 million clones, around 95% seen once. These data come from a study of shared clonotypes between healthy human individuals. Study-level findings and limits: Among donors, sharing of clonotypes was expected to be affected by sequencing depth. Generally, naive subsets (rather than memory subsets) showed larger estimated richness.

Between the trimmed V and J ends, which lost 5 bases and 0 bases, there was a span of 10 bases. Germline V CDR1 and CDR2: SGHTA, FQGNSA. The CDR3 consists of 15 residues. This sequence originates from a man between 18 and 29 years old in good health. Material: naive CD4+ T cells sorted from blood. Stated subset: CD45RA+ positively selected. This chain joins TRBV7-2 and TRBJ2-2, with D unclear. The CDR3 loop is CASSERAANTGELFF. The CDR3 coding sequence is TGTGCCAGCAGCGAAAGGGCAGCGAACACCGGGGAGCTGTTTTTT.